The rows below give T cell receptor beta chains drawn from one sample of a study of T cell changes during pregnancy in multiple sclerosis. The method was immunoSEQ multiplex PCR; TCRdb's version includes in-frame clones alone and lacks a portion of them. The sample comprises about 75,000 clones, around 94% of which are singletons, and less than 0.15% rests with the top ten. The source material was CD4+ T cells from peripheral blood mononuclear cells, sampled after pregnancy. Receptors were obtained from a female donor with multiple sclerosis, enrolled in a pregnancy study. Each CDR3 is given with its conserved first and last residue.

J | V | CDR3
TRBJ2-1 | TRBV5-6 | CASSLVAGGAYNEQFF
TRBJ1-4 | TRBV6-1 | CASSLQGSPEKLFF
TRBJ2-1 | TRBV7-3 | CASSPSGSSYNEQFF
TRBJ1-4 | TRBV5-1 | CASSLVPGTASEKLFF
TRBJ1-2 | TRBV6-4 | CASTLFPQGPGGYTF
TRBJ1-3 | TRBV28 | CASSLVQAGNTIYF
TRBJ1-2 | TRBV18 | CASSPEGATYGYTF
TRBJ1-1 | TRBV10-1 | CASTPVQGLEAFF
TRBJ2-5 | TRBV2 | CASRAGSRSETQYF
TRBJ2-5 | TRBV11-3 | CASSPREGETQYF
TRBJ1-1 | TRBV19 | CASSIRDLANTEAFF
TRBJ2-1 | TRBV27 | CASSFRGQNNEQFF
TRBJ1-1 | TRBV5-1 | CASSLAGSGYTEAFF
TRBJ2-6 | TRBV28 | CASTGTGSSGANVLTF
TRBJ2-7 | TRBV4-2 | CASSQGVQVQVSYEQYF
TRBJ2-5 | TRBV9 | CASSVSGSQETQYF
TRBJ1-1 | TRBV10-3 | CAISGGLNTEAFF
TRBJ2-2 | TRBV28 | CASSLTGQFMYSGELFF
TRBJ1-1 | TRBV6-1 | CASTTGGGVDTEAFF
TRBJ1-1 | TRBV28 | CASLVGALNTEAFF
TRBJ2-3 | TRBV11-2 | CASSLDSQDTDTQYF
TRBJ2-1 | TRBV4-2 | CASSPPSGREKYNEQFF
TRBJ1-2 | TRBV10-3 | CAISAKQGVGVYGYTF
TRBJ2-7 | TRBV2 | CASSDPGTGTYEQYF
TRBJ2-7 | TRBV10-3 | CAIGTSGTYEQYF
TRBJ2-1 | TRBV11-3 | CASSFKSGEQFF
TRBJ1-3 | TRBV9 | CASSVGTGVSGNTIYF
TRBJ2-1 | TRBV30 | CAWSVRQYNEQFF
TRBJ2-3 | TRBV5-1 | CASSSHTDTQYF
TRBJ2-1 | TRBV10-3 | CAIGRAGGGNDEQFF
TRBJ2-3 | TRBV6-1 | CASSEFPGLAGLGQYF
TRBJ1-5 | TRBV28 | CASSPQGRSNQPQHF
TRBJ2-7 | TRBV7-2 | CASSLRGSYYEQYF
TRBJ1-2 | TRBV19 | CASGLTGASYGYTF